This T cell receptor (beta chain) was sequenced during a study of T cell repertoires in cytomegalovirus infection. In the study overall: CMV infection plus the matching HLA type was flagged by public TCR beta signatures.

Trimming removed 6 bases from V and 2 bases from J; junction bases left unmatched: 9. Germline CDR1 reads MDHEN; CDR2 reads SYDVKM. The CDR3 spans 15 residues. TCRdb analysed the reads with MiXCR anew, one entry per CDR3 protein. The sample includes more than 150,000 distinct CDR3 sequences, 20% to 30% of them seen just once. A word on this clonotype: As yet, its antigen is unknown.

Study-level findings and limits: Public TCR beta family frequency separated CMV-and-HLA carriers, including in an independent cohort. The response measured ex vivo was dominated by TCR beta clonotypes (HLA-C-restricted and CMV-specific).

The receptor was isolated from a human donor in good health (CMV status not recorded). Some clones in this sample may be carry-over from other donors' samples. Sequencing input: PBMCs. V gene TRBV28 combines with J gene TRBJ2-7, with TRBD1 matching over 8 bases. CDR3 loop: CASSSRQGTPYEQYF. Written as DNA, the CDR3 is TGTGCCAGCAGCTCGAGACAGGGGACGCCCTACGAGCAGTACTTC.